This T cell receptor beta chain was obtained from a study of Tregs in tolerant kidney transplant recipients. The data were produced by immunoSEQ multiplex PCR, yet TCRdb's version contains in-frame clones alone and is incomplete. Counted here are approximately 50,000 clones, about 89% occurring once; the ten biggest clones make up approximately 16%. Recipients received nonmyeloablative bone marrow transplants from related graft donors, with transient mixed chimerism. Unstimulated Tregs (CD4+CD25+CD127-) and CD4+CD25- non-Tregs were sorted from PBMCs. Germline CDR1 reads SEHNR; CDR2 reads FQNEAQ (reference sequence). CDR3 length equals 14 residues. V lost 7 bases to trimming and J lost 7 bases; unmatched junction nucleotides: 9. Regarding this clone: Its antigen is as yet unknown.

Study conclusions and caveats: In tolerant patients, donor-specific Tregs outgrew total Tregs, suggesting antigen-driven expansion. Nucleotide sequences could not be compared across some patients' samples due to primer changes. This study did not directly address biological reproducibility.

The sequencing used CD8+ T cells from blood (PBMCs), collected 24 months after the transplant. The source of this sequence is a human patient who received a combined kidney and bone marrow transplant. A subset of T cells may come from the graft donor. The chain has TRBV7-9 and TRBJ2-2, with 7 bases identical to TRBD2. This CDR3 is CASTSTGGGGELFF. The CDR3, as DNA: TGTGCCAGCACCTCCACGGGGGGTGGCGGGGAGCTGTTTTTT.